This T cell receptor beta chain was observed in a study of T cells in Graves' hyperthyroidism and ophthalmopathy. The overall study: Specimen type is peripheral blood, collected at initial diagnosis prior to any treatment.

This clonotype appeared a few times. The CDR3 regions of TCR beta were amplified from RNA transcripts. Primed by the HTBI set, a first-round RT-PCR was run on the TCR CDR3. TCRdb redid the calling of the multiplex PCR reads with MiXCR, one entry per CDR3 protein. The data contain 300,000 to 500,000 distinct CDR3 sequences, about 14% of them singletons. Sequencing was performed on blood. The receptor comes from a man aged 50 or older with Graves' ophthalmopathy.

The CDR3 spells CASSLGRGSTGELFF. The CDR3 DNA sequence: TGTGCCAGCAGCTTAGGTCGCGGGAGCACCGGGGAGCTGTTTTTT. The chain has TRBV11-3 and TRBJ2-2; 7 nucleotides line up with TRBD2. Trimming removed 1 base from V and 4 bases from J; junction bases left unmatched: 3. CDR1 SGHNT and CDR2 YENEEA come from the germline V gene. The CDR3 has 15 amino acids. The variable domain in full, with the rest retrieved from reference TRBV11-3 and TRBJ2-2, is EAGVVQSPRYKIIEKKQPVAFWCNPISGHNTLYWYLQNLGQGPELLIRYENEEAVDDSQLPKDRFSAERLKGVDSTLKIQPAELGDSAVYLCASSLGRGSTGELFFGEGSRLTVL.